The 2 T cell receptor beta chains reported below all come from one sample, sequenced in a study of blood T cell repertoires in COVID-19. The method was immunoSEQ multiplex PCR; TCRdb's version includes in-frame clones alone and lacks a portion of them. The sample shows over 150,000 clones, around 83% of them seen only once. The source material was PBMCs or T cells enriched from blood (not recorded which). The receptors derive from a man aged 40-55 years who had recovered from COVID-19.

The chain combines TRBV28 with TRBJ1-3, with TRBD1 as a possible D gene (6 bases). The germline V gene has CDR1 MDHEN and CDR2 SYDVKM. Trimming shortened V by 3 bases and J by 0 bases, and 15 bases separated the two germline ends. There are 17 residues in the CDR3. The CDR3, as DNA: TGTGCCAGCAGTTTTGGGCCAATCAGGGGCTCTGGAAACACCATATATTTT. It encodes CASSFGPIRGSGNTIYF.

The rearrangement uses TRBV11-1 and TRBJ2-1; no reliable D call. Germline V gene data show CDR1 as SGHAT and CDR2 as FQDESV (reference sequence). Trimming removed 1 base from V and 13 bases from J, with 14 bases in between. This CDR3 has 13 residues. The CDR3 sequence: CASSLGYGPFQFF. The CDR3 coding sequence is TGTGCCAGCAGCTTAGGTTATGGGCCCTTCCAGTTCTTC.